The 14 T cell receptor beta chains given below trace back to one sample, sequenced in a study of blood T cell repertoires in COVID-19 (dated by TCRdb to the early 2020s). Preparation of the library involved the immunoSEQ multiplex PCR assay. TCRdb stores this immuneACCESS table with in-frame sequences only. Part of the clones is absent; in the studies checked, under half of the shortfall reflects unresolved V genes, and no reason is known for the rest. This sample comprises about 40,000 clones, approximately 91% of them detected only once. The ten largest clones add up to about 2.4% of the sample. The specimen sequenced was peripheral blood. These receptors were collected from a human donor in a cohort sampled during active COVID-19.

This clone was recorded once. The chain is built from TRBV19 and TRBJ2-1, with a tentative D call TRBD1 (5 bases). With 6 bases removed from V and 0 bases from J, the gap between germline ends came to 12 bases. This CDR3 is built from 15 residues. Per the germline V gene, CDR1 is LNHDA and CDR2 is SQIVND (reference sequence). CDR3 nucleotide sequence: TGTGCCAGTAGCTCTGACGACAGCTCCTACAATGAGCAGTTCTTC. Amino acids: CASSSDDSSYNEQFF. The variable domain in full, completed from reference TRBV19 and TRBJ2-1, reads DGGITQSPKYLFRKEGQNVTLSCEQNLNHDAMYWYRQDPGQGLRLIYYSQIVNDFQKGDIAEGYSVSREKKESFPLTVTSAQKNPTAFYLCASSSDDSSYNEQFFGPGTRLTVL.

On this clone: Other DNA sequences in this specimen translate into the identical CDR3. The V and J genes are TRBV19 and TRBJ1-3, with TRBD1 as a possible D gene (5 bases). V lost 5 bases and J 0 bases, leaving 8 bases between the germline ends. The CDR3 is 14 amino acids. Germline V gene sequence: CDR1 LNHDA, CDR2 SQIVND (reference sequence). CDR3 loop: CASSQGSSGNTIYF. The DNA of the CDR3 is TGTGCCAGTAGTCAGGGAAGCTCTGGAAACACCATATATTTT.

The chain carries TRBV5-6 and TRBJ2-7, with 11 bases identical to TRBD1. The CDR3 has 15 residues. Germline CDR1 SGHDT, CDR2 YYEEEE. V shed 3 bases and J 4 bases; nucleotides not matched to a gene: 6. The CDR3 DNA sequence: TGTGCCAGCAGCTCCGGGACAGGGGGTGGATACGAGCAGTACTTC. The encoded protein is CASSSGTGGGYEQYF.

The chain is built from TRBV2 and TRBJ2-6; 11 bases align to TRBD1. V shed 1 base, J shed 2 bases, and the junction held 4 bases outside the gene matches. Germline lookup yields CDR1 SNHLY and CDR2 FYNNEI. The CDR3 runs to 18 residues. Here the CDR3 DNA reads TGTGCCAGCAGTGAAGTCGGACAGGGGGCTGCTGGGGCCAACGTCCTGACTTTC. This sequence encodes CASSEVGQGAAGANVLTF.

V usage is TRBV3-1 (or the pseudogene TRBV3-2) and J usage is TRBJ2-2; D might be TRBD2 (6 bases). Trimming removed 4 bases at V and 4 bases at J, with 16 bases between. The CDR3 totals 16 residues. CDR1 is LGHDT and CDR2 is YNNKEL in the germline V gene (reference sequence). The CDR3 loop is CASSRPETRGTGELFF. DNA of the CDR3: TGTGCCAGCAGCCGCCCGGAGACTAGGGGCACCGGGGAGCTGTTTTTT.

DNA of the CDR3: TGCGCCAGCAGTCAAGGGGACAGGGGGCAGGGGGCAACTAATGAAAAACTGTTTTTT. It is translated as CASSQGDRGQGATNEKLFF. The chain carries TRBV23-1 and TRBJ1-4; 12 bases align to TRBD1. TRBV23-1 is recorded as an ORF, its role being uncertain. Trimming cost V 2 bases and J 0 bases; bases outside gene matches: 7. CDR3 size: 19 residues.

V gene TRBV19 combines with J gene TRBJ2-7; possibly TRBD2 for D (6 bases). This CDR3 comprises 18 residues. Looked up from germline, CDR1 is LNHDA and CDR2 is SQIVND (reference sequence). The ends were cut back, 0 bases at V and 2 bases at J, with 20 bases in the middle. The CDR3 DNA reads TGTGCCAGTAGTATAGATCGTGTTGTGGGGGGAGCAGCCTACGAGCAGTACTTC. It yields the protein CASSIDRVVGGAAYEQYF.

The chain uses TRBV25-1 and TRBJ2-5, with 13 bases aligning to TRBD2. Per germline, CDR1 MGHDK and CDR2 SYGVNS. The CDR3 contains 17 residues. Trimming removed 5 bases from V and 5 bases from J; junction bases left unmatched: 11. The CDR3 DNA reads TGTGCCAGCAGTTCACTAGCGGGGGGGCCTAGTCGGGAGACCCAGTACTTC. It yields the protein CASSSLAGGPSRETQYF.

The rearrangement joins TRBV27 to TRBJ2-6, with unresolved D. Between the trimmed V and J ends, which lost 6 bases and 2 bases, there was a span of 8 bases. The CDR3 covers 14 residues. Germline lookup yields CDR1 MNHEY and CDR2 SMNVEV (reference sequence). The CDR3 nucleotides are TGTGCCAGCAGCCGGGTTCCTGGGGCCAACGTCCTGACTTTC. It is translated as CASSRVPGANVLTF.

The chain combines TRBV18 with TRBJ2-1; TRBD1 might be the D (6 bases). This CDR3 comprises 15 residues. CDR1 is KGHSH, CDR2 LQKENI, per germline. V lost 2 bases and J lost 6, with 14 bases in between. CDR3 nucleotide sequence: TGTGCCAGCTCACCAAGAAGCAGGGGAAGCAATGAGCAGTTCTTC. Protein: CASSPRSRGSNEQFF.

This clone was observed once. This rearrangement joins TRBV9 to TRBJ1-1, with a tentative D call TRBD1 (5 bases). V gave up 3 bases and J gave up 2 bases, with 11 bases separating them. Germline V CDR1 and CDR2: SGDLS, YYNGEE. The CDR3 covers 14 residues. CDR3 in amino acids: CASSARQGNTEAFF. CDR3 nucleotide sequence: TGTGCCAGCAGCGCAAGGCAGGGAAACACTGAAGCTTTCTTT. Full variable domain (outside the CDR3, taken from reference TRBV9 and TRBJ1-1): DSGVTQTPKHLITATGQRVTLRCSPRSGDLSVYWYQQSLDQGLQFLIQYYNGEERAKGNILERFSAQQFPDLHSELNLSSLELGDSALYFCASSARQGNTEAFFGQGTRLTVV.

This chain joins TRBV7-2 and TRBJ2-3; tentatively, D is TRBD2 (7 bases). The V gene lost 5 bases and the J gene lost 5 bases, with 20 bases spanning the gap. Germline V gives CDR1 SGHTA, CDR2 FQGNSA. This CDR3 comprises 16 residues. The CDR3, as DNA: TGTGCCAGCAGCCCCCGATGGGGGGGGGCCGGAGATACGCAGTATTTT. Residues: CASSPRWGGAGDTQYF.

The sample holds one count of this clone. This rearrangement joins TRBV19 to TRBJ2-7; 8 bases agree with TRBD1. Germline V gene lookup returns CDR1 LNHDA and CDR2 SQIVND (reference sequence). Trimming at V came to 6 bases and at J to 3 bases, leaving 7 bases not matched to a gene. This CDR3 is 14 amino acids long. The DNA of the CDR3 is TGTGCCAGTAGCACCCCCGGACAGGGCTACGAGCAGTACTTC. Protein sequence: CASSTPGQGYEQYF.

CDR3 bases: TGCGCCAGCAGCCAAGTTCCCGTGCTAGCGGGCGAGCAGTACTTC. Its translation: CASSQVPVLAGEQYF. The chain recombines TRBV4-1 with TRBJ2-7; 8 bases align to TRBD2. From germline, CDR1 is MGHRA and CDR2 YSYEKL. The CDR3 spans 15 residues. V lost 1 base to trimming and J lost 6 bases; unmatched junction nucleotides: 8.